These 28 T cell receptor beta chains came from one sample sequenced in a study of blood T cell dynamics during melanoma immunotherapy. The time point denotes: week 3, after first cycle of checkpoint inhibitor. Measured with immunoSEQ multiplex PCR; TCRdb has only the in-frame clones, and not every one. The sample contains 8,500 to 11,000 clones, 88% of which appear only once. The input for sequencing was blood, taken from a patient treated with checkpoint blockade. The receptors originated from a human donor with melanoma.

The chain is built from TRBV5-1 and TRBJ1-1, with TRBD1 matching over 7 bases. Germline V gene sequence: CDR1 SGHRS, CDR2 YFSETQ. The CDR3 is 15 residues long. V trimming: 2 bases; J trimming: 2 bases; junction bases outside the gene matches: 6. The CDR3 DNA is TGCGCCAGCAGCTTTGGAGGGGGCCTTAACACTGAAGCTTTCTTT. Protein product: CASSFGGGLNTEAFF. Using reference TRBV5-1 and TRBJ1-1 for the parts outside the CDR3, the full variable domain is KAGVTQTPRYLIKTRGQQVTLSCSPISGHRSVSWYQQTPGQGLQFLFEYFSETQRNKGNFPGRFSGRQFSNSRSEMNVSTLELGDSALYLCASSFGGGLNTEAFFGQGTRLTVV.

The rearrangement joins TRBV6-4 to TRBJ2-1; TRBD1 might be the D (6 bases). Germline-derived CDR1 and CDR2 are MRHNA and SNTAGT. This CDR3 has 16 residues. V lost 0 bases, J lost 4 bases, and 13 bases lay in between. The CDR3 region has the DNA TGTGCCAGCAGTGACTCGACGACAGGTTCTTACAATGAGCAGTTCTTC. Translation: CASSDSTTGSYNEQFF.

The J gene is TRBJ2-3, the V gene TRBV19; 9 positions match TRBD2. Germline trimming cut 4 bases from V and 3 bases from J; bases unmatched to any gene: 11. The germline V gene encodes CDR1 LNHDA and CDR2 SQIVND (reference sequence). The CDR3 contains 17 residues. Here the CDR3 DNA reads TGTGCCAGTAGTAGTGGCGGGAGGGCCTTATTTACAGATACGCAGTATTTT. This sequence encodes CASSSGGRALFTDTQYF.

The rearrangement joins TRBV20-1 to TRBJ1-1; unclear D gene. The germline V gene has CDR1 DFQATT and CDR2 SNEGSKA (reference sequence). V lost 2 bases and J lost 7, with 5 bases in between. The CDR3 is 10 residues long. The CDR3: CSARPNEAFF. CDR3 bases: TGCAGTGCTAGACCCAATGAAGCTTTCTTT.

The CDR3, as DNA: TGTGCCATCAGTGAAAACCTGGACAGGGCGGAAGGCTACACCTTC. It codes for CAISENLDRAEGYTF. V and J are TRBV10-3 and TRBJ1-2; 8 bases align to TRBD1. The CDR3 has 15 amino acids. The germline CDR1 and CDR2 sequences are ENHRY and SYGVKD. V lost 3 bases and J lost 8; bases outside the gene matches: 11.

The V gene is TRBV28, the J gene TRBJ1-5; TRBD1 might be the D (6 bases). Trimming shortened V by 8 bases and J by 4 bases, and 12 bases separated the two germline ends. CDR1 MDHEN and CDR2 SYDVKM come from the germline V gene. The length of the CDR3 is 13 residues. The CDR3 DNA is TGTGCCAGCCGGTGGACAGAAAATCAGCCCCAGCATTTT. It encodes CASRWTENQPQHF. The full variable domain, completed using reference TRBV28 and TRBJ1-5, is DVKVTQSSRYLVKRTGEKVFLECVQDMDHENMFWYRQDPGLGLRLIYFSYDVKMKEKGDIPEGYSVSREKKERFSLILESASTNQTSMYLCASRWTENQPQHFGDGTRLSIL.

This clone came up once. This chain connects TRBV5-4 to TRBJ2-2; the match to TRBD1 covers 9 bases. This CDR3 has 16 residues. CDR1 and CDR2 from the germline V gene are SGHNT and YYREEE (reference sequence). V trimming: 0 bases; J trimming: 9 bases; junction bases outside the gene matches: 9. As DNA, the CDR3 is TGTGCCAGCAGCTTGGGACCGGGACAGGGAATCCGGGAGCTGTTTTTT. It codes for CASSLGPGQGIRELFF. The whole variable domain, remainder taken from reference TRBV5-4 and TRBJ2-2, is ETGVTQSPTHLIKTRGQQVTLRCSSQSGHNTVSWYQQALGQGPQFIFQYYREEENGRGNFPPRFSGLQFPNYSSELNVNALELDDSALYLCASSLGPGQGIRELFFGEGSRLTVL.

CDR3: CAWSQQGYGYTF. The CDR3 DNA reads TGTGCCTGGAGTCAACAGGGTTATGGCTACACCTTC. The gene calls are TRBV30 and TRBJ1-2; D might be TRBD1 (6 bases). There are 12 residues in the CDR3. The germline gives CDR1 GTSNPN, CDR2 SVGIG (reference sequence). V was trimmed by 2 bases and J by 5 bases, leaving 9 bases between them. The full variable domain, in which reference TRBV30 and TRBJ1-2 provide the parts outside the CDR3, is SQTIHQWPATLVQPVGSPLSLECTVEGTSNPNLYWYRQAAGRGLQLLFYSVGIGQISSEVPQNLSASRPQDRQFILSSKKLLLSDSGFYLCAWSQQGYGYTFGSGTRLTVV.

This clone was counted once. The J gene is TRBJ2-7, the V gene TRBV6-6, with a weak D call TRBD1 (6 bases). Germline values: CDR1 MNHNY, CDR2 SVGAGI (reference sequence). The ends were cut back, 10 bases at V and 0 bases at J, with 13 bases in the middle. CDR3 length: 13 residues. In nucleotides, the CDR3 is TGTGCCACCAAGACAGGCAGCTCCTACGAGCAGTACTTC. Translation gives CATKTGSSYEQYF.

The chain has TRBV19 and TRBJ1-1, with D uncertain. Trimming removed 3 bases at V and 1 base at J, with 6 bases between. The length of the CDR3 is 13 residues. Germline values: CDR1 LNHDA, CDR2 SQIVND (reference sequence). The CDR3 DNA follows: TGTGCCAGTAGTATTAGTAGGAACACTGAAGCTTTCTTT. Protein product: CASSISRNTEAFF.

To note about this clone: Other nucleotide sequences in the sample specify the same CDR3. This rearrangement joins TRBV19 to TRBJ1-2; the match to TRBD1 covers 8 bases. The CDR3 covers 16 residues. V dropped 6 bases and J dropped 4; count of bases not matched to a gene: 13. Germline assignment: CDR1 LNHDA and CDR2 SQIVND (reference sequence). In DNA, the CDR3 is TGTGCCAGTAGCCGCGACAGGGGCCCAGGGGGCTATGGCTACACCTTC. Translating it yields CASSRDRGPGGYGYTF.

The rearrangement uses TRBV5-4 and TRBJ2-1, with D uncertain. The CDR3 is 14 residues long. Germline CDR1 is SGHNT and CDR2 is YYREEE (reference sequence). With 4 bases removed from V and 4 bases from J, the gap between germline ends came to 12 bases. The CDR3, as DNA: TGTGCCAGCAGCACGAAGGCGGAGTACAATGAGCAGTTCTTC. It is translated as CASSTKAEYNEQFF. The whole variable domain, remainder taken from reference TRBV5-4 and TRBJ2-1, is ETGVTQSPTHLIKTRGQQVTLRCSSQSGHNTVSWYQQALGQGPQFIFQYYREEENGRGNFPPRFSGLQFPNYSSELNVNALELDDSALYLCASSTKAEYNEQFFGPGTRLTVL.

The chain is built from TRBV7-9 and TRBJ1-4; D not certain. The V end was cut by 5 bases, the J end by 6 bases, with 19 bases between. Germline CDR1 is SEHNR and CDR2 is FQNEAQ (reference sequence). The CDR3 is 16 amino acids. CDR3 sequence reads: CASSGEAGRVDEKLFF. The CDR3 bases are TGTGCCAGCAGCGGAGAAGCAGGCCGAGTAGATGAAAAACTGTTTTTT.

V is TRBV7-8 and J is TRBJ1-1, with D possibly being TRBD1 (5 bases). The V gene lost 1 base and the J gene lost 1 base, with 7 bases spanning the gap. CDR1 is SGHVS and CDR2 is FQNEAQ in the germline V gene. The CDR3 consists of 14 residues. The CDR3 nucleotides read TGTGCCAGCAGCTTAGACAGGCGGAACACTGAAGCTTTCTTT. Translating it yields CASSLDRRNTEAFF.

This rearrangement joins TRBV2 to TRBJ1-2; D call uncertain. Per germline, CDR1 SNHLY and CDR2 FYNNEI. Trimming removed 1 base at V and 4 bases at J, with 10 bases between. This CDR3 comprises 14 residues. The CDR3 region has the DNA TGTGCCAGCAGTGAAGAGGGATACGGCTATGGCTACACCTTC. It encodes CASSEEGYGYGYTF.

CDR3 sequence reads: CASSLAIPAGLSYEQYF. In nucleotides, the CDR3 is TGTGCCAGCAGCTTAGCTATTCCAGCGGGGTTGAGTTACGAGCAGTACTTC. The chain recombines TRBV11-2 with TRBJ2-7; 7 bases agree with TRBD2. CDR1 and CDR2 from the germline V gene are SGHAT and FQNNGV. After removal of 1 base from V and 4 bases from J, the junction contained 13 bases not matched to a gene. The CDR3 is 17 amino acids.

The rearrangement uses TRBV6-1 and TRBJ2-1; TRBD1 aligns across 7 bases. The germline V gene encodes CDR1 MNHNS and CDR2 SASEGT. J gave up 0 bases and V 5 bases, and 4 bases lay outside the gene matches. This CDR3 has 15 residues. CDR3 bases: TGTGCCAGCAGTTCCCGGGACAGCTCCTACAATGAGCAGTTCTTC. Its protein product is CASSSRDSSYNEQFF.

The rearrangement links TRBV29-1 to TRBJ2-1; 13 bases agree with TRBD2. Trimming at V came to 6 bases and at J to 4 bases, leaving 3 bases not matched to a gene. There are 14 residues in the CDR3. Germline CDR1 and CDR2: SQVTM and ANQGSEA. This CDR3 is CSVRTSGGYNEQFF. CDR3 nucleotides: TGCAGCGTGAGGACTAGCGGGGGATACAATGAGCAGTTCTTC.

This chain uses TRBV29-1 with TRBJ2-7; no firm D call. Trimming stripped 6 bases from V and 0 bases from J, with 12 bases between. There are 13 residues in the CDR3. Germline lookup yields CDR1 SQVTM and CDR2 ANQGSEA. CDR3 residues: CSVLTGDSYEQYF. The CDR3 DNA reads TGCAGCGTGTTGACTGGGGACTCCTACGAGCAGTACTTC.

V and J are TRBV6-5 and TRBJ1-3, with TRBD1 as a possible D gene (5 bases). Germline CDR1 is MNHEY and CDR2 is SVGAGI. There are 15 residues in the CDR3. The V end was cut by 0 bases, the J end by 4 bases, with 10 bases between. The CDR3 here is CASSYSYRPGNTIYF. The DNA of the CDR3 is TGTGCCAGCAGTTACTCGTACAGGCCAGGAAACACCATATATTTT.

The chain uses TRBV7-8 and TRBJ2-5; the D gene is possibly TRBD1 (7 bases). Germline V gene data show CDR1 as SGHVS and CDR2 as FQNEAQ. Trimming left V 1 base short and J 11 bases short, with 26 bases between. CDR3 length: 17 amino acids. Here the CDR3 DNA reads TGTGCCAGCAGCTTAGAATCGGTAGACAGGGAGGTTTGGGAGCAGTACTTC. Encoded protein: CASSLESVDREVWEQYF.

This CDR3 is CASSLAGGASYEQYF. For the CDR3, the DNA is TGTGCCAGCAGCTTAGCGGGAGGTGCCTCCTACGAGCAGTACTTC. The chain couples TRBV7-2 to TRBJ2-7; possible D gene TRBD2, 6 bases. This CDR3 spans 15 amino acids. With 0 bases removed from V and 0 bases from J, the gap between germline ends came to 9 bases. Germline lookup yields CDR1 SGHTA and CDR2 FQGNSA.

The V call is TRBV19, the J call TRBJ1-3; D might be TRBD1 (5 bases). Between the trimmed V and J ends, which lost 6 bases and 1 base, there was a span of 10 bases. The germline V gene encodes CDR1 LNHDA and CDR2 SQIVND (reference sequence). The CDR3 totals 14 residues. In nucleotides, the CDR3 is TGTGCCAGTAGGTCCGGGACTTCTGGAAACACCATATATTTT. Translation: CASRSGTSGNTIYF.

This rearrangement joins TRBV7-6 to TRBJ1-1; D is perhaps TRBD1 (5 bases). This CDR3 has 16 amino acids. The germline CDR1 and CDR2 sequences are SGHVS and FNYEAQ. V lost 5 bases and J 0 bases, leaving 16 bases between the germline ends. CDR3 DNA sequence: TGTGCCAGCAGCCGCCGGGGCGCGGGAATGAACACTGAAGCTTTCTTT. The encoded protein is CASSRRGAGMNTEAFF.

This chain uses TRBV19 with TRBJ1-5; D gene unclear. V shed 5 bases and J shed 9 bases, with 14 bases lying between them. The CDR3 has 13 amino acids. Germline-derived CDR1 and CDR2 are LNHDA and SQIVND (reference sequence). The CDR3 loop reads CASSARTSLPQHF. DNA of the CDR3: TGTGCCAGTAGTGCCCGTACTTCCCTGCCCCAGCATTTT. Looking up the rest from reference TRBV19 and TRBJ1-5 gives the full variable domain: DGGITQSPKYLFRKEGQNVTLSCEQNLNHDAMYWYRQDPGQGLRLIYYSQIVNDFQKGDIAEGYSVSREKKESFPLTVTSAQKNPTAFYLCASSARTSLPQHFGDGTRLSIL.

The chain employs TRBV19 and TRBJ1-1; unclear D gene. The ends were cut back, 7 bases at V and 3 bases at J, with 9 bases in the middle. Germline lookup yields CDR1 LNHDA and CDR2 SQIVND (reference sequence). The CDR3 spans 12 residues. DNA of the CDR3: TGTGCCAGTACAGAAACAGACACTGAAGCTTTCTTT. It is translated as CASTETDTEAFF. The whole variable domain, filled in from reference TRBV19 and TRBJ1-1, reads DGGITQSPKYLFRKEGQNVTLSCEQNLNHDAMYWYRQDPGQGLRLIYYSQIVNDFQKGDIAEGYSVSREKKESFPLTVTSAQKNPTAFYLCASTETDTEAFFGQGTRLTVV.

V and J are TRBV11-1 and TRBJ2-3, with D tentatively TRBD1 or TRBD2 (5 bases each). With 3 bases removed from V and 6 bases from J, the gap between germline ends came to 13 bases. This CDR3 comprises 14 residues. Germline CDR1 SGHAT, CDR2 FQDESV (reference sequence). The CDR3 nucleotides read TGTGCCAGCAGCTTTTTCCGGGACCCGGATACGCAGTATTTT. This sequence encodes CASSFFRDPDTQYF.

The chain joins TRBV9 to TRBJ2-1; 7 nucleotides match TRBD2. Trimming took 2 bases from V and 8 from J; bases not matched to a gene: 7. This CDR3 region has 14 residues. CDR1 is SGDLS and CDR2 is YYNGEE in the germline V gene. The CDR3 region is CASSVFGRGDEQFF. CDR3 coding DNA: TGTGCCAGCAGCGTCTTTGGGAGGGGCGATGAGCAGTTCTTC.